This T cell receptor (beta chain) was obtained from a study of T cells after yellow fever vaccination. Only a few counts were recorded for this clonotype. Via MiXCR, TCRdb re-called the 5' RACE reads, giving one row per CDR3 protein. The table has around 310,000 distinct CDR3 sequences, 8.5% to 10% seen once. Trimming stripped 7 bases from V and 5 bases from J, with 15 bases between. Germline values: CDR1 LNHDA, CDR2 SQIVND (reference sequence). The CDR3 loop spans 14 amino acids. Sequencing used PBMCs, obtained on the day of the first yellow fever vaccination. This clonotype was sampled from a man aged 18 to 30 who received the YFV17D yellow fever vaccine. V is TRBV19 and J is TRBJ1-5; D remains ambiguous. The CDR3 sequence: CASTPLGMDQPQHF. CDR3 in DNA: TGTGCCAGTACCCCCCTGGGAATGGATCAGCCCCAGCATTTT.